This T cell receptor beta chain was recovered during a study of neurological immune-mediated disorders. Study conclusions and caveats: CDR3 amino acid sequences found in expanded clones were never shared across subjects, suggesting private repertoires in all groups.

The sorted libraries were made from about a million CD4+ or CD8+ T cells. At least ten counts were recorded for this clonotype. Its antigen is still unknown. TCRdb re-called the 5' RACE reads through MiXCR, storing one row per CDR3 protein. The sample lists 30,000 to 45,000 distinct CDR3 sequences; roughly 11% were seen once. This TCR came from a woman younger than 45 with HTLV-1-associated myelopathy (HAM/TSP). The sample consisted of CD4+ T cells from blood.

The DNA of the CDR3 is TGCAGTGCTAGTTTGAGCCTCGGGCACGAGCAGTACTTC. Encoded protein: CSASLSLGHEQYF. The chain carries TRBV20-1 and TRBJ2-7, with D uncertain. Trimming stripped 3 bases from V and 5 bases from J, with 14 bases between. The CDR3 runs 13 residues. The V gene's germline CDR1 is DFQATT and CDR2 SNEGSKA (reference sequence).